These T cell receptor beta chains were read from a single sample in a study of blood T cell repertoires in COVID-19. The data were produced by immunoSEQ multiplex PCR, yet TCRdb's version contains in-frame clones alone and is incomplete. Of 55,000 or so clones listed, 90% are singletons. Sequenced material: peripheral blood. The receptors were sampled from a man aged 35-49 years with acute or convalescent COVID-19. CDR3s include the opening cysteine and the closing phenylalanine or tryptophan. Fields, in order: J gene, clone size, V gene, D gene, CDR3 DNA, CDR3 protein. D genes are given only for firm matches. Only some rows state a clone size, as once, few, many or a class for expanded clones.

TRBJ2-1 . TRBV12-2 . TGTGCAAGTCGCTTCGGACCCCAGGGACTAGCGGGAAATAATGAGCAGTTCTTC CASRFGPQGLAGNNEQFF
TRBJ1-4 . TRBV12-3/TRBV12-4 . TGTGCCAGCAGTTTCGGGGGAAGGGAAAAACTGTTTTTT CASSFGGREKLFF
TRBJ1-1 . TRBV19 . TGTGCCAGCAGAAGGCGGCAGGGCGCCTTTGAAGCTTTCTTT CASRRRQGAFEAFF
TRBJ2-5 . TRBV2 . TGTGCCAGCAGGTGGGAGACAGAGACCCAGTACTTC CASRWETETQYF
TRBJ2-7 few TRBV19 TRBD1 TGTGCCAGTAGTATGGTATTCGACAGGGGGCAATACGAGCAGTACTTC CASSMVFDRGQYEQYF
TRBJ2-5 . TRBV28 TRBD1 TGTGCCAGCAGTTTACCGGGACAGCAAGAGACCCAGTACTTC CASSLPGQQETQYF
TRBJ1-1 . TRBV18 . TGTGCCAGCTCACCACCCCCAGGGATTTCGGTAGAGGCTGAAGCTTTCTTT CASSPPPGISVEAEAFF
TRBJ2-3 . TRBV15 TRBD2 TGTGCCACCAGCAGAGTCGGACTAGCGGGGATAACCGATACGCAGTATTTT CATSRVGLAGITDTQYF
TRBJ2-1 . TRBV9 TRBD2 TGTGCCAGCAGCGTAGAGGGACTAGCGAGCGATGAGCAGTTCTTC CASSVEGLASDEQFF
TRBJ1-1 . TRBV5-6 . TGTGCCAGCAGCTTTGGTAGCACTGAAGCTTTCTTT CASSFGSTEAFF
TRBJ2-3 once TRBV7-5 . TGTGCCAGAAGCCTACTAGCGGGGCGCACAGATACGCAGTATTTT CARSLLAGRTDTQYF
TRBJ2-1 medium-sized TRBV11-2 TRBD2 TGTGCCAGCAGCTTAGGGGTGACGGGACTAGGGCACAATGAGCAGTTCTTC CASSLGVTGLGHNEQFF
TRBJ2-3 . TRBV7-2 . TGTGCCAGCAGCTCTAGACAGTCCACAGATACGCAGTATTTT CASSSRQSTDTQYF
TRBJ2-3 . TRBV11-1 . TGTGCCAGCAGCTTAGCGGGGGGTACGCAGTATTTT CASSLAGGTQYF
TRBJ2-1 . TRBV29-1 . TGCAGCGTTGGGCACAATACACCCTACAATGAGCAGTTCTTC CSVGHNTPYNEQFF
TRBJ2-1 . TRBV11-2 . TGTGCCAGCAGCTTAGATGTGTTTACTTATGAGCAGTTCTTC CASSLDVFTYEQFF
TRBJ2-7 . TRBV19 . TGTGCCAGTAGTATAGATCTATCAGGGTACGGCGAGCAGTACTTC CASSIDLSGYGEQYF
TRBJ2-7 . TRBV7-9 . TGTGCCAGCAGCTTAGAAGGGGCCCGTTTGGGGCAGTACTTC CASSLEGARLGQYF
TRBJ1-4 . TRBV4-1 TRBD1 TGCGCCAGCAGCCGCGGGACAGGGGGCAATGAAAAACTGTTTTTT CASSRGTGGNEKLFF
TRBJ2-3 . TRBV29-1 TRBD2 TGCAGCGTTGAGGAGCGGGGTGGCACAGATACGCAGTATTTT CSVEERGGTDTQYF
TRBJ1-4 . TRBV19 . TGTGCCAGTAGTCCGAGGACCGGGGGGGGTGAAAAACTGTTTTTT CASSPRTGGGEKLFF
TRBJ2-3 . TRBV19 TRBD1 TGTGCCAGTAGGGACAGGGGAGAAAATACGCAGTATTTT CASRDRGENTQYF
TRBJ2-1 . TRBV5-5 . TGTGCCAGCAGTCCAGTCGACTTGTACAATGAGCAGTTCTTC CASSPVDLYNEQFF
TRBJ2-5 . TRBV27 TRBD1 TGTGCCAGCAGTCCTCTCGGGACAGGGAGTCGGGAGACCCAGTACTTC CASSPLGTGSRETQYF
TRBJ1-2 few TRBV10-3 TRBD1 TGTGCCATCAGCCGGGACAGGGAGTCTTATGGCTACACCTTC CAISRDRESYGYTF
TRBJ2-3 . TRBV28 . TGTGCCAGCAGCTTCGAGGGGGTTATTGTCGATACGCAGTATTTT CASSFEGVIVDTQYF